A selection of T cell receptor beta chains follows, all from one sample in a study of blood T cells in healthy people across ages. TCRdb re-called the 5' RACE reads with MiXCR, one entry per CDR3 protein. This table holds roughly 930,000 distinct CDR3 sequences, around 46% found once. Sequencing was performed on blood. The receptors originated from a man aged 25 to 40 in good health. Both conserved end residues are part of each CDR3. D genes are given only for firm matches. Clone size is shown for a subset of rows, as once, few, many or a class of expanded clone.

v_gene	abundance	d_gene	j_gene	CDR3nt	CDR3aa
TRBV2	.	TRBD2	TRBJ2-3	TGTGCCAGCAGCGGGGGACTAGCGGGGGGGCATACAGATACGCAGTATTTT	CASSGGLAGGHTDTQYF
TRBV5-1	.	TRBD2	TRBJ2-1	TGCGCCAGCAGCATCCCTAGCGGAGTCTACAATGAGCAGTTCTTC	CASSIPSGVYNEQFF
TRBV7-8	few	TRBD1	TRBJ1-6	TGTGCCAGCAGCTTACAGGGGGCACAATCACCCCTCCACTTT	CASSLQGAQSPLHF
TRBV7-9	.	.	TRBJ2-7	TGTGCCAGCAGATCTTCGCAGGTCCCATCCTACGAGCAGTACTTC	CASRSSQVPSYEQYF
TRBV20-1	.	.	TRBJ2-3	TGCAGCGCTAGGCACCCGGGGGCCGGGTGGGATACGCAGTATTTT	CSARHPGAGWDTQYF
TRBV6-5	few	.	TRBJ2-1	TGTGCCAGCAGTTACTCGAGGCAAGGGTACAATGAGCAGTTCTTC	CASSYSRQGYNEQFF
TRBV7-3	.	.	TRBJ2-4	TGTGCCAGCAGCTTACCCGAGTTAGCCAAAAACATTCAGTACTTC	CASSLPELAKNIQYF
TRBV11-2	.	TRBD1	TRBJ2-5	TGTGCCAGCAGCTTAGAAAGGGGGCTTCAAGAGACCCAGTACTTC	CASSLERGLQETQYF
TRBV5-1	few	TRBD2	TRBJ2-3	TGCGCCAGCAGCTTTAGCGGGGGGTCTTTCGCAGATACGCAGTATTTT	CASSFSGGSFADTQYF
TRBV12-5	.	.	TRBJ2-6	TGTGCTAGTGCGGGCTCTGGGGCCAACGTCCTGACTTTC	CASAGSGANVLTF
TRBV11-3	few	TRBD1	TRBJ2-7	TGTGCCAGCAGCTTATTCGGGACAGGAGATTCCTACGAGCAGTACTTC	CASSLFGTGDSYEQYF
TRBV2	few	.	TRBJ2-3	TGTGCCAGCAGTCACCGGACAAGCGCAGATACGCAGTATTTT	CASSHRTSADTQYF
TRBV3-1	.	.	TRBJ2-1	TGTGCCAGCAGCCACGGAACCAAAACGAGGGACAATGAGCAGTTCTTC	CASSHGTKTRDNEQFF
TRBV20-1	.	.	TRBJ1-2	TGCAGTGCTAGTTTACAGGGAATGCATGGCTACACCTTC	CSASLQGMHGYTF
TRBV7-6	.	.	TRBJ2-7	TGTGCCAGCAGTTTCGGGTGGAGTTCCCACGAGCAGTACTTC	CASSFGWSSHEQYF
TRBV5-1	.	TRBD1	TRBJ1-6	TGCGCCAGCAGCGACGGGACAGAAGTCTATAATTCACCCCTCCACTTT	CASSDGTEVYNSPLHF
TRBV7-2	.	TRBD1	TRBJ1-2	TGTGCCAGCAGCCCCCGGGGACAGCAAGGCTACACCTTC	CASSPRGQQGYTF
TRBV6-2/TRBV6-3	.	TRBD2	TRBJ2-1	TGTGCCGCGGGAGATTACAATGAGCAGTTCTTC	CAAGDYNEQFF
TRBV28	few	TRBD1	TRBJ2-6	TGTGCCAGCAGCGGTGAACAGGGGAGAGCCAACGTCCTGACTTTC	CASSGEQGRANVLTF
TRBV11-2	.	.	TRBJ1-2	TGTGCCAGCAGCTTAGATTATAATGGCTACACCTTC	CASSLDYNGYTF
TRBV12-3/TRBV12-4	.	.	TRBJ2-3	TGTGCCAGCAGTTTATGGGCCCTTAGCACAGATACGCAGTATTTT	CASSLWALSTDTQYF
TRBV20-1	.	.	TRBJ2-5	TGCAGTGCTAGAGACAGGCAGGAGGTGTTGGAGACCCAGTACTTC	CSARDRQEVLETQYF
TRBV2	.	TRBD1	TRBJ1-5	TGTGCCAGCAGCGCCGACTCAGGGGGCAGTCAGCCCCAGCATTTT	CASSADSGGSQPQHF
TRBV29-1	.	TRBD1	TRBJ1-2	TGCAGCGTTGATTCCAGGGGGGAATCGGGCGGCTACACCTTC	CSVDSRGESGGYTF
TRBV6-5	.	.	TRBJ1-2	TGTGCCAGCGGTTACTCGGGGCATCGTGGCTGCACCTTC	CASGYSGHRGCTF
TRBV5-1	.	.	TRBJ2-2	TGCGCCAGCAGCTCCACCGGGACCTACACCGGGGAGCTGTTTTTT	CASSSTGTYTGELFF
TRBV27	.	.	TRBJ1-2	TGTGCCAGCAGTCGGGATGTAAGCTATGGCTACACCTTC	CASSRDVSYGYTF
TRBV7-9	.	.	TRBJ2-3	TGTGCCAGCAGCTTAGAGGGAATTAGCACAGATACGCAGTATTTT	CASSLEGISTDTQYF
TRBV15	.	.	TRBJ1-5	TGTGCCACCATCAGAGATCCAGGGAATCAGCCCCAGCGTTTT	CATIRDPGNQPQRF
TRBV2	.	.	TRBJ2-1	TGTGCCAGCGGGCGGGGTTACAATGAGCAGTTCTTC	CASGRGYNEQFF
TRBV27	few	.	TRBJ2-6	TGTGCCAGCAGTCCGAGATGGGCCAACGTCCTGACTTTC	CASSPRWANVLTF
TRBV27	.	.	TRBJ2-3	TGTGCCAGCAGTTTATTTTCGGGGGTTGGGACAGATACGCAGTATTTT	CASSLFSGVGTDTQYF
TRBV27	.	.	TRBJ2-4	TGTGCCAGCAGTTCGGCAGGGTGGCAAGAGACCCAGTATTTC	CASSSAGWQETQYF
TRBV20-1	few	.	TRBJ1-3	TGCAGTGCTAGAACGGGAAACACCATATATTTT	CSARTGNTIYF
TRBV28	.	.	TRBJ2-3	TGTGCCAGCAGCCATCAGATTAGCACAGATACGCAGTATTTT	CASSHQISTDTQYF
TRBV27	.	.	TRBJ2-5	TGTGCCAGCAGTCGAAGCACAGGAGGACAAGAGACCCAGTACTTC	CASSRSTGGQETQYF
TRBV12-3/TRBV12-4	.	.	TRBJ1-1	TGTGCCAGCAGATACACGGGGGGCACTGAAGCTTTCTTT	CASRYTGGTEAFF
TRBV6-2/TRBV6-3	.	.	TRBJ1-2	TGTGCCAGCAGTCGCCCGCCTTTCGGCTACACCTTC	CASSRPPFGYTF
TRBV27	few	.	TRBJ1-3	TGTGCCAGCAGTTTGGGGGGGGTAGGAGGAAACACCATATATTTT	CASSLGGVGGNTIYF
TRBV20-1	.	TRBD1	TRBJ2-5	TGCAGTGCTAGCCCCTGGGGACAGGGCGGGGTTCAAGAGACCCAGTACTTC	CSASPWGQGGVQETQYF
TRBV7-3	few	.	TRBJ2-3	TGTGCCAGCAGCCAGGGATCTGTCACAGATACGCAGTATTTT	CASSQGSVTDTQYF
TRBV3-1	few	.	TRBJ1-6	TGTGCCAGCAGCCAAGAGAATTCACCCCTCCACTTT	CASSQENSPLHF
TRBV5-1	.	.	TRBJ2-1	TGCGCCAGCGGGGTTTCTAGCGCGAGCTCCTACAATGAGCAGTTCTTC	CASGVSSASSYNEQFF
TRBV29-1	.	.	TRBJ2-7	TGCAGCGTTTCAGGGTCCGCCTACGAGCAGTACTTC	CSVSGSAYEQYF
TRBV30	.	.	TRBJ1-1	TGTGCCGGACCGGGAGGCGCTGAAGCTTTCTTT	CAGPGGAEAFF
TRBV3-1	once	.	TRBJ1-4	TGTGCCAGCAGCCAAGCGGGCAGAGGGGCTACTAATGAAAAACTGTTTTTT	CASSQAGRGATNEKLFF
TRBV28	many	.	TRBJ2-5	TGTGCCAGCAGTCCAAGACTGACCCTAGCCCAAGAGACCCAGTACTTC	CASSPRLTLAQETQYF
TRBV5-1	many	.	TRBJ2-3	TGCGCCAGCAGCAGCGGGCAGCAGGGAGATACGCAGTATTTT	CASSSGQQGDTQYF
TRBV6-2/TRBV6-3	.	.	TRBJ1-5	TGTGCCAGCAGTTATTCATTCCAGCCCCAGCATTTT	CASSYSFQPQHF
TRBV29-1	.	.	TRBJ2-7	TGCAGCGTTGAGGATGGGTTGAGGTACGAGCAGTACTTC	CSVEDGLRYEQYF
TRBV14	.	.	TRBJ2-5	TGTGCCAGCAGCCATGGTTTGTCCCGAGAGACCCAGTACTTC	CASSHGLSRETQYF
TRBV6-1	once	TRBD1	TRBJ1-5	TGTGCCAGCAGTGAAGCGGGACAGAATCAGCCCCAGCATTTT	CASSEAGQNQPQHF
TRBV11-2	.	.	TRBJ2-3	TGTGCCAGCAGCCCGGTCCCCACCACAGATACGCAGTATTTT	CASSPVPTTDTQYF
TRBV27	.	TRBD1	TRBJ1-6	TGTGCCAGCAGCATTAACAGGGGGCATAATTCACCCCTCCACTTT	CASSINRGHNSPLHF
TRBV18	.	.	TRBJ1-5	TGTGCCAGCTCACTCGGGGAAGCTCAGCCCCAGCATTTT	CASSLGEAQPQHF
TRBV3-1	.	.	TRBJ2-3	TGTGCCAGCAGCCCCTACGGGGGCCTCAGGGATACGCAGTATTTT	CASSPYGGLRDTQYF
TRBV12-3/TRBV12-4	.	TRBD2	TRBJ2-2	TGTGCCAGCAGTTTTGAGCGGGGGTATATTCCCGACGGGGAGCTGTTTTTT	CASSFERGYIPDGELFF
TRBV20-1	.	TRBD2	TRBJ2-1	TGCAGTGCTAGAGACTACTTAGCGGGGGGGAACAATGAGCAGTTCTTC	CSARDYLAGGNNEQFF
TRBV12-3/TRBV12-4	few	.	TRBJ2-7	TGTGCCAGCAGTTTGCGTCCCTACGAGCAGTACTTC	CASSLRPYEQYF
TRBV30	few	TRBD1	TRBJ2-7	TGTGCCTGGAGTTCCGGGACAGGGGACTACGAGCAGTACTTC	CAWSSGTGDYEQYF